These 32 T cell receptor beta chains originate from one sample sequenced in a study of T cell responses to AZD1222 COVID-19 vaccine. Sequencing used immunoSEQ multiplex PCR; TCRdb keeps in-frame clones, though not all of them. This table has roughly 110,000 clones, around 88% appearing once. Source: peripheral blood, taken 28 days after the second AZD1222 dose. The receptors come from an adult who received the AZD1222 COVID-19 vaccine.

The chain carries TRBV6-2 or TRBV6-3 and TRBJ1-2, with 7 bases fitting TRBD1. CDR1 and CDR2 from the germline V gene are MNHEY and SVGEGT. V was clipped by 5 bases and J by 4 bases; unmatched bases: 13. The CDR3 loop spans 16 amino acids. The CDR3 nucleotides read TGTGCCAGCAGTGATCAACAGGGGTTCACTAGCTATGGCTACACCTTC. Protein product: CASSDQQGFTSYGYTF.

V is TRBV6-5 and J is TRBJ2-2; 10 bases are a match to TRBD1. The CDR3 totals 15 residues. Trimming removed 7 bases from V and 6 bases from J; junction bases left unmatched: 8. In germline, CDR1 is MNHEY, CDR2 SVGAGI. CDR3 DNA sequence: TGTGCCAGCACCACCGCCGGACAGGGGGCCGGGGAGCTGTTTTTT. Amino acid sequence: CASTTAGQGAGELFF.

The chain carries TRBV7-8 and TRBJ2-1; tentative D call: TRBD2 (5 bases). Germline V gene lookup returns CDR1 SGHVS and CDR2 FQNEAQ. Trimming removed 5 bases from V and 6 bases from J, with 11 bases in between. This CDR3 is built from 13 residues. CDR3 sequence (DNA): TGTGCCAGCAGCCGCCCAACTAGCAATGAGCAGTTCTTC. Translating gives CASSRPTSNEQFF.

This chain connects TRBV27 to TRBJ2-4; the D call may be TRBD1 or TRBD2 (7 bases each). CDR1 is MNHEY, CDR2 SMNVEV, per germline (reference sequence). CDR3 size: 14 residues. Between the trimmed V and J ends, which lost 2 bases and 10 bases, there was a span of 15 bases. The CDR3, as DNA: TGTGCCAGCAGTTTAACAGGGGCTAGCGGTATTCAGTACTTC. Translated: CASSLTGASGIQYF.

This chain uses TRBV6-2 or TRBV6-3 with TRBJ2-1, with TRBD2 as a possible D gene (7 bases). There are 15 residues in the CDR3. V lost 5 bases to trimming and J lost 7 bases, with 18 bases between them. Germline CDR1 reads MNHEY; CDR2 reads SVGEGT. The CDR3 here is CASSLSGGRMNEQFF. As DNA, the CDR3 is TGTGCCAGCAGTCTTTCGGGGGGCCGGATGAATGAGCAGTTCTTC.

The chain joins TRBV5-1 to TRBJ2-6; possibly TRBD2 for D (5 bases). CDR3 length: 19 residues. The V end lost 4 bases, the J end lost 3 bases, and 23 bases lay between the germline ends. Germline assignment: CDR1 SGHRS and CDR2 YFSETQ. The CDR3 is CASSPRTGSRLGGANVLTF. CDR3 bases: TGCGCCAGCAGCCCTCGGACTGGGAGTAGACTGGGTGGGGCCAACGTCCTGACTTTC.

This clone has just one count. The chain carries TRBV7-9 and TRBJ2-5, with D unresolved. The V and J ends lost 0 bases and 4 bases respectively, with 9 bases between them. This CDR3 contains 14 residues. The germline V gene has CDR1 SEHNR and CDR2 FQNEAQ (reference sequence). CDR3 DNA sequence: TGTGCCAGCAGCTTAGCGGAACGGAGAGAGACCCAGTACTTC. It is translated as CASSLAERRETQYF.

This clone turned up a few times. J is TRBJ2-7 and V is TRBV7-9; no clear D. The length of the CDR3 is 16 residues. In germline, CDR1 is SEHNR, CDR2 FQNEAQ (reference sequence). Trimming cost V 1 base and J 0 bases, with 13 bases left between them. The CDR3 here is CASSLGLGRSSYEQYF. DNA for the CDR3: TGTGCCAGCAGCTTAGGGCTTGGCAGGTCCTCCTACGAGCAGTACTTC.

This chain connects TRBV18 to TRBJ2-1, with a weak D call TRBD2 (7 bases). This CDR3 has 13 amino acids. V was shortened by 6 bases and J by 8 bases, with 14 bases between the two germline ends. Looked up from germline, CDR1 is KGHSH and CDR2 is LQKENI. The CDR3 loop reads CASSRGRGDEQFF. CDR3 DNA: TGTGCCAGCTCGCGGGGGCGAGGGGATGAGCAGTTCTTC.

The V call is TRBV7-9, the J call TRBJ2-5; 8 nucleotides align to TRBD2. The V and J ends lost 1 base and 5 bases, in that order; junction bases with no gene match: 9. The CDR3 runs to 16 residues. The germline CDR1 and CDR2 sequences are SEHNR and FQNEAQ (reference sequence). CDR3 sequence reads: CASSLVVAGGLETQYF. The CDR3 DNA reads as TGTGCCAGCAGCTTAGTGGTTGCGGGGGGCTTGGAGACCCAGTACTTC.

The chain uses TRBV28 and TRBJ1-6; 7 bases agree with TRBD1. Germline V lookup: CDR1 MDHEN, CDR2 SYDVKM. Trimming at V came to 6 bases and at J to 10 bases, leaving 12 bases not matched to a gene. The CDR3 spans 15 residues. The CDR3 bases are TGTGCCAGCAGCTCAGCAGGGGGGTCGGGGTCACCCCTCCACTTT. This encodes CASSSAGGSGSPLHF.

CDR3 coding DNA: TGTGCCAGCAGTTCCAATATGAACACTGAAGCTTTCTTT. Translation: CASSSNMNTEAFF. The chain has TRBV7-9 and TRBJ1-1; D is unclear. Germline CDR1 reads SEHNR; CDR2 reads FQNEAQ (reference sequence). This CDR3 has 13 residues. Trimming pared 6 bases from V and 0 bases from J, leaving 8 bases between.

The rearrangement joins TRBV7-2 to TRBJ2-1, with 10 bases that match TRBD2. V lost 5 bases, J lost 0 bases, and 13 bases stayed unmatched. The CDR3 runs to 19 residues. Germline V lookup: CDR1 SGHTA, CDR2 FQGNSA. The DNA for the CDR3 is TGTGCCAGCAGCCCCCGGCAGACTAGCGGGTACTTCTCCTACAATGAGCAGTTCTTC. This codes for CASSPRQTSGYFSYNEQFF.

The J gene is TRBJ1-5, the V gene TRBV7-8; no clear D. Germline lookup yields CDR1 SGHVS and CDR2 FQNEAQ. The V and J ends lost 8 bases and 2 bases respectively, with 10 bases between them. The CDR3 consists of 13 residues. The CDR3 DNA reads TGTGCCAGCGGGGTGTCGGGCAATCAGCCCCAGCATTTT. Encoded protein: CASGVSGNQPQHF.

This chain uses TRBV29-1 with TRBJ2-7, with D unclear. Germline CDR1 reads SQVTM; CDR2 reads ANQGSEA. V lost 7 bases, J lost 9 bases, and 19 bases lay in between. The CDR3 covers 12 residues. Here the CDR3 reads CSALDSLGGQYF. The CDR3 nucleotides read TGCAGCGCCCTAGACTCCCTCGGCGGGCAGTACTTC.

The chain carries TRBV24-1 and TRBJ2-3, with 9 positions matching TRBD1. Per germline, CDR1 KGHDR and CDR2 SFDVKD. V lost 3 bases, J lost 6 bases, and 9 bases stayed unmatched. The CDR3 covers 16 residues. This CDR3 reads CATSDQATGGKDTQYF. For the CDR3, the DNA is TGTGCCACCAGTGATCAGGCAACAGGGGGCAAGGATACGCAGTATTTT.

This sequence joins TRBV3-1 (or the pseudogene TRBV3-2) and TRBJ1-1, with 9 bases identical to TRBD1. V was clipped by 5 bases and J by 6 bases; unmatched bases: 4. The CDR3 consists of 13 residues. Germline CDR1 reads LGHDT; CDR2 reads YNNKEL (reference sequence). CDR3 DNA: TGTGCCAGCAGCAGACAGGGGGAACCTGAAGCTTTCTTT. Amino acid sequence: CASSRQGEPEAFF.

This clone was observed a single time. The rearrangement links TRBV2 to TRBJ2-7; D may be TRBD2 (7 bases). V dropped 1 base and J dropped 4 bases, with 14 bases sitting between them. Germline V gene data show CDR1 as SNHLY and CDR2 as FYNNEI. The CDR3 extends over 15 amino acids. The CDR3 DNA is TGTGCCAGCAGTGAAGACGGGGGGCCTACGTACGAGCAGTACTTC. Its protein is CASSEDGGPTYEQYF.

The chain recombines TRBV10-3 with TRBJ1-1; TRBD1 is a possible D gene (6 bases). Germline-derived CDR1 and CDR2 are ENHRY and SYGVKD. The CDR3 has 13 residues. Trimming took 10 bases from V and 4 from J, leaving 16 bases between them. The CDR3 loop is CATTKGVSTEAFF. The CDR3, as DNA: TGTGCCACCACCAAGGGGGTGAGCACTGAAGCTTTCTTT.

This rearrangement joins TRBV7-2 to TRBJ2-7; 11 bases fit TRBD2. J gave up 0 bases and V 5 bases, and 9 bases lay outside the gene matches. CDR3 length: 17 amino acids. Germline loops: CDR1 SGHTA, CDR2 FQGNSA. The CDR3 DNA reads TGTGCCAGCAGCGGCACTAGCGGGGGCCGGAGCTCCTACGAGCAGTACTTC. Translated: CASSGTSGGRSSYEQYF.

The J gene is TRBJ1-3, the V gene TRBV7-2; unclear D gene. Trimming left V 5 bases short and J 0 bases short, with 5 bases between. Germline loops: CDR1 SGHTA, CDR2 FQGNSA. This CDR3 spans 13 amino acids. The CDR3 spells CASSLYSGNTIYF. DNA of the CDR3: TGTGCCAGCAGCCTTTACTCTGGAAACACCATATATTTT.

This clone was recorded once. The gene calls are TRBV5-1 and TRBJ2-5; D is perhaps TRBD2 (5 bases). The V end lost 0 bases, the J end lost 4 bases, and 13 bases lay between the germline ends. CDR1 is SGHRS and CDR2 is YFSETQ in the germline V gene. The CDR3 extends over 15 amino acids. The CDR3 sequence is CASSLEPGWAETQYF. Here the CDR3 DNA reads TGCGCCAGCAGCTTGGAGCCGGGGTGGGCAGAGACCCAGTACTTC.

V gene TRBV24-1 combines with J gene TRBJ1-2; D remains unclear. The germline V and J ends were trimmed by 4 bases and 1 base, with 12 bases remaining between them. The germline V gene has CDR1 KGHDR and CDR2 SFDVKD. The CDR3 loop spans 15 amino acids. The CDR3: CATSDRLTDNYGYTF. DNA for the CDR3: TGTGCCACCAGTGACCGATTGACGGATAACTATGGCTACACCTTC.

The chain couples TRBV4-1 to TRBJ2-1; TRBD2 agrees at 9 bases. Germline V gene data show CDR1 as MGHRA and CDR2 as YSYEKL. CDR3 length equals 19 residues. V was clipped by 5 bases and J by 3 bases; unmatched bases: 17. The CDR3 coding sequence is TGCGCCAGCAGCGCCAAGGACCCAGGGGCGGGGGGGCGCTACAATGAGCAGTTCTTC. It specifies CASSAKDPGAGGRYNEQFF.

The table lists this clone with a count of one. The chain has TRBV28 and TRBJ1-5; weak D call: TRBD1 (5 bases). V lost 7 bases and J lost 2, with 18 bases in between. This CDR3 has 16 residues. Germline V gene data show CDR1 as MDHEN and CDR2 as SYDVKM. CDR3 coding DNA: TGTGCCAGCACCGCACCTCCAGGGACGGGCAATCAGCCCCAGCATTTT. Its protein product is CASTAPPGTGNQPQHF.

This clone was seen only a few times. The V and J genes are TRBV27 and TRBJ2-1, with D unresolved. In germline, CDR1 is MNHEY, CDR2 SMNVEV (reference sequence). This CDR3 is built from 13 residues. V was trimmed by 6 bases and J by 3 bases, leaving 9 bases between them. DNA for the CDR3: TGTGCCAGCAGCTCTGACGGCTACAATGAGCAGTTCTTC. As protein: CASSSDGYNEQFF.

This chain connects TRBV19 to TRBJ1-6; no reliable D call. Trimming took 1 base from V and 9 from J, leaving 4 bases between them. The CDR3 spans 12 residues. Germline CDR1 and CDR2: LNHDA and SQIVND (reference sequence). The CDR3 region has the DNA TGTGCCAGTAGTATAGCAAGTTCACCCCTCCACTTT. Protein: CASSIASSPLHF. Full variable domain (remainder filled in from reference TRBV19 and TRBJ1-6): DGGITQSPKYLFRKEGQNVTLSCEQNLNHDAMYWYRQDPGQGLRLIYYSQIVNDFQKGDIAEGYSVSREKKESFPLTVTSAQKNPTAFYLCASSIASSPLHFGNGTRLTVT.

The chain joins TRBV7-9 to TRBJ1-6; unclear D gene. This CDR3 is 13 amino acids long. Germline V CDR1 and CDR2: SEHNR, FQNEAQ (reference sequence). V was clipped by 8 bases and J by 5 bases, with 10 bases between them. Here the CDR3 DNA reads TGTGCCAGCGCGCAGGAAGATAATTCACCCCTCCACTTT. Its protein product is CASAQEDNSPLHF. Full variable domain (missing parts from reference TRBV7-9 and TRBJ1-6): DTGVSQNPRHKITKRGQNVTFRCDPISEHNRLYWYRQTLGQGPEFLTYFQNEAQLEKSRLLSDRFSAERPKGSFSTLEIQRTEQGDSAMYLCASAQEDNSPLHFGNGTRLTVT.

The CDR3 DNA follows: TGTGCCAGCAGCCAAGATCAAACAGGGTCGGTGCAGTACTTC. This gives the protein CASSQDQTGSVQYF. The gene calls are TRBV14 and TRBJ2-7; tentative D call: TRBD1 (6 bases). The V and J ends lost 0 bases and 9 bases respectively, with 15 bases between them. Germline CDR1 SGHDN, CDR2 FVKESK. The CDR3 loop spans 14 amino acids.

The chain is built from TRBV10-1 and TRBJ1-1, with TRBD1 as a possible D gene (6 bases). V was shortened by 6 bases and J by 1 base, with 9 bases between the two germline ends. This CDR3 spans 13 amino acids. Germline CDR1 and CDR2: WNHNN and SYGVQD (reference sequence). The CDR3 bases are TGCGCCAGCAGCACGGGACAGAACACTGAAGCTTTCTTT. Translation gives CASSTGQNTEAFF.

This clone was seen once. This chain uses TRBV19 with TRBJ1-3, with 7 bases identical to TRBD1. V lost 6 bases and J lost 0; bases outside the gene matches: 5. The CDR3 runs to 15 residues. The germline CDR1 and CDR2 sequences are LNHDA and SQIVND (reference sequence). CDR3 residues: CASSPGDSSGNTIYF. As DNA, the CDR3 is TGTGCCAGTAGCCCAGGGGACAGCTCTGGAAACACCATATATTTT.

V is TRBV7-8 and J is TRBJ1-5, with D possibly matching TRBD1 (5 bases). The CDR3 consists of 13 residues. V was pared by 1 base and J by 6 bases, with 7 bases between. Looked up from germline, CDR1 is SGHVS and CDR2 is FQNEAQ. For the CDR3, the DNA is TGTGCCAGCAGCTTAGGGGGGATTCAGCCCCAGCATTTT. Translating gives CASSLGGIQPQHF.